These T cell receptor beta chains were read from a single sample in a study of blood T cells in healthy people across ages. TCRdb analysed the 5' RACE reads with MiXCR anew, one entry per CDR3 protein. The sample shows 780,000 or so distinct CDR3 sequences, about 48% of them seen only once. The sequenced material came from blood. These receptors originate from a man at least 80 years old in good health. Each CDR3 is given with its conserved first and last residue. D genes are given only for firm matches. The size of a clone is reported for some rows only, either as once, few or many, or as a class for expanded clones.

TRBV7-9	-	TRBJ1-1	-	TGTGCCAGCAGCTTAGATTTGGGGGAAGCTTTCTTT	CASSLDLGEAFF
TRBV18	TRBD2	TRBJ2-1	-	TGTGCCAGCTCACCCGGACTAGGGGTGGATGAGCAGTTCTTC	CASSPGLGVDEQFF
TRBV28	-	TRBJ2-5	few	TGTGCCAGCAGCCACTACCCAGAAGAGACCCAGTACTTC	CASSHYPEETQYF
TRBV5-8	-	TRBJ2-4	few	TGTGCCAGCAGCCTTGGCTCGGGAAACATTCAGTACTTC	CASSLGSGNIQYF
TRBV11-2	-	TRBJ2-3	-	TGTGCCAGCAAGGATCGGAGCACACATACGCAGTATTTT	CASKDRSTHTQYF
TRBV12-3/TRBV12-4	TRBD2	TRBJ2-7	-	TGTGCCAGCAGGCAGCGGGGGGGCAGTATCGACGAGCAGTACTTC	CASRQRGGSIDEQYF
TRBV25-1	TRBD1	TRBJ1-4	few	TGTGCCAGCAGTGAACCGACAGGGCGGGGTGAAAAACTGTTTTTT	CASSEPTGRGEKLFF
TRBV3-1	-	TRBJ1-6	-	TGTGCCAGCAGCCTCTTAAGGGGCGTACCTAATTCACCCCTCCACTTT	CASSLLRGVPNSPLHF
TRBV4-2	-	TRBJ2-3	few	TGTGCCAGCAGCCGAGATACCAGCCTCATCACAGATACGCAGTATTTT	CASSRDTSLITDTQYF
TRBV29-1	-	TRBJ1-4	-	TGCAGCGTTAGGGGGGGGGAAGGAGGCGAAAAACTGTTTTTT	CSVRGGEGGEKLFF
TRBV28	TRBD1	TRBJ2-1	-	TGTGCCAGCCGGGACAGGGGGCGGGTTGAGCAGTTCTTC	CASRDRGRVEQFF
TRBV5-1	-	TRBJ1-2	-	TGCGCCAGCAGCTTGGAGGTCAGCGACTATGGCTACACCTTC	CASSLEVSDYGYTF
TRBV6-5	-	TRBJ2-7	-	TGTGCCAGCAGTAAAGACAGAAGGTCCTACGAGCAGTACTTC	CASSKDRRSYEQYF
TRBV29-1	TRBD1	TRBJ1-1	-	TGCAGACTGACAGGGGTGAACACTGAAGCTTTCTTT	CRLTGVNTEAFF
TRBV29-1	-	TRBJ1-1	few	TGCAGCGCTCAGCGACAGAACACTGAAGCTTTCTTT	CSAQRQNTEAFF
TRBV5-1	TRBD1	TRBJ2-6	-	TGCGCCAGCAAGACAGGGGGCACTGGGGCCAACGTCCTGACTTTC	CASKTGGTGANVLTF
TRBV6-2/TRBV6-3	TRBD2	TRBJ2-3	-	TGTGCCAGCAGTTACGGAGGTGGGGTAGCGGGGAGATACGCGTATTTT	CASSYGGGVAGRYAYF
TRBV20-1	-	TRBJ2-5	-	TGCAGTGCTAGAGATCCCCCCGAACTAGATAGAGAAGAGACCCAGTACTTC	CSARDPPELDREETQYF
TRBV9	TRBD2	TRBJ2-1	few	TGTGCCAGCAGCCGGGTGGTGCGGGAGACTGAGCAGTTCTTC	CASSRVVRETEQFF
TRBV20-1	TRBD1	TRBJ1-2	-	TGCAGTGCCAGGGGACAGTCGATCTATGGCTACACCTTC	CSARGQSIYGYTF
TRBV5-1	TRBD2	TRBJ2-1	-	TGCGCCAGCAGCTTTGGCGGGAGTGTCTACAATGAGCAGTTCTTC	CASSFGGSVYNEQFF
TRBV4-1	TRBD2	TRBJ2-3	once	TGCGCCAGCAGCCAAGGCGTGGCTGGCGGGAGGGGTGCAGATACGCAGTATTTT	CASSQGVAGGRGADTQYF
TRBV20-1	-	TRBJ2-5	few	TGCAGTGCTAGGCATTACAGGGATCCGGAGACCCAGTACTTC	CSARHYRDPETQYF
TRBV7-8	-	TRBJ2-7	-	TGTGCCAGCAGTATAAGGGCCACGGCGGGATGCACGTCCTACGAGCAGTACTTC	CASSIRATAGCTSYEQYF
TRBV10-3	TRBD1	TRBJ2-7	-	TGTGCCATCCGGGGCCCCCAGACAGGGATTCACTACGAGCAGTACTTC	CAIRGPQTGIHYEQYF
TRBV18	-	TRBJ2-7	few	TGTGCCAGCTCACCCGGGCCCCACTACGAGCAGTACTTC	CASSPGPHYEQYF
TRBV29-1	TRBD2	TRBJ2-3	few	TGCAGCGTTGACCCGGGGGGAAGCACAGATACGCAGTATTTT	CSVDPGGSTDTQYF
TRBV7-7	-	TRBJ2-7	-	TGTGCTAGCAGCCCAGGCCTTGTCGGGCAATCCTACGAGCAGTACTTC	CASSPGLVGQSYEQYF
TRBV7-2	TRBD2	TRBJ2-3	-	TGTGCCAGCAGCCCACCGGGACTAGCGGGCTTCACAGATACGCAGTATTTT	CASSPPGLAGFTDTQYF
TRBV20-1	-	TRBJ2-7	-	TGCAGTGCCCTAACGGGACTTCAGTACGAGCAGTACTTC	CSALTGLQYEQYF
TRBV7-2	TRBD2	TRBJ2-7	few	TGTGCCAGCAGTTCGCGGGGGAATTACGAGCAGTACTTC	CASSSRGNYEQYF
TRBV7-9	-	TRBJ2-5	-	TGTGCCAGCAGCAAGGACAATGAAGAGACCCAGTACTTC	CASSKDNEETQYF
TRBV29-1	TRBD2	TRBJ2-7	-	TGCAGCGTTTTAGCGGGAGGCCGCTACGAGCAGTACTTC	CSVLAGGRYEQYF
TRBV28	-	TRBJ2-4	few	TGTGCCAGCAGCCTACAAACATTAGCCAAAAACATTCAGTACTTC	CASSLQTLAKNIQYF
TRBV3-1	TRBD1	TRBJ2-1	-	TGTGCCAGCAGCCAGGGGTTACAGGGGGCCGGCAATGAGCAGTTCTTC	CASSQGLQGAGNEQFF
TRBV28	-	TRBJ1-4	-	TGTGCCAGCAGCTCCCAAATGGCGGGTCGTGAAAAACTGTTTTTT	CASSSQMAGREKLFF
TRBV27	-	TRBJ1-5	-	TGTGCCAGCAGTTCCACGGCAGGGTTCAATCAGCCCCAGCATTTT	CASSSTAGFNQPQHF
TRBV12-3/TRBV12-4	TRBD1	TRBJ2-3	-	TGTGCCAGCAGTGAAATGACAGGGGGCCGGCACAGATACGCGTATTTT	CASSEMTGGRHRYAYF
TRBV20-1	TRBD1	TRBJ2-7	few	TGCAGTGCTAGGCCCGGGACAGGGATCTACGAGCAGTACTTC	CSARPGTGIYEQYF
TRBV21-1	-	TRBJ1-2	-	TGTGCCAGCAGAAGGGGGGACAAATCATATGGCTACACCTTC	CASRRGDKSYGYTF
TRBV29-1	-	TRBJ1-2	many	TGCAGCGTCACCACAGGGCCTAACTATGGCTACACCTTC	CSVTTGPNYGYTF
TRBV6-6	-	TRBJ2-2	few	TGTGCCAGCAGTAGCGAACCCGGGGAGCTGTTTTTT	CASSSEPGELFF
TRBV9	-	TRBJ2-3	-	TGTGCCAGCACCGCAACTAGAGAGGGGCACAGATACGCGTATTTT	CASTATREGHRYAYF
TRBV6-2/TRBV6-3	-	TRBJ2-5	-	TGTGCCAGCACTAACGGGGAGACCCAGTACTTC	CASTNGETQYF
TRBV7-9	-	TRBJ2-3	medium-sized	TGTGCCAGCAGCTTACAGCCGCAGGGGCGGGCAGATACGCAGTATTTT	CASSLQPQGRADTQYF
TRBV20-1	-	TRBJ2-2	-	TGCAGTGCTCCGGTCCGAGCCCAGGGGTCCGGGGAGCTGTTTTTT	CSAPVRAQGSGELFF
TRBV27	TRBD2	TRBJ2-7	-	TGTGCCAGCAGCAGAAAGGGACTAGCGGAACTCTACGAGCAGTACTTC	CASSRKGLAELYEQYF
TRBV20-1	TRBD2	TRBJ2-3	few	TGCAGTGCTAGACCGGGACTAGCGGGAGGGCGGGACAGATACGCGTATTTT	CSARPGLAGGRDRYAYF
TRBV9	-	TRBJ1-1	-	TGTGCCAGCAGCGTAGACGTGGGGGGTGGGGAAATGAACACTGAAGCTTTCTTT	CASSVDVGGGEMNTEAFF
TRBV24-1	TRBD2	TRBJ2-5	once	TGTGCCACCAGTGACCCCAGGGCAGCGGGGGCATTGGGGACCCAGTACTTC	CATSDPRAAGALGTQYF
TRBV6-5	TRBD2	TRBJ2-7	-	TGTGCCAGCAGCCGACTAGCGGGGGACCATGAGCAGTACTTC	CASSRLAGDHEQYF
TRBV2	-	TRBJ2-7	few	TGTGCCAGCAGTGAAACAGGGCTAGTCGAGCAGTACTTC	CASSETGLVEQYF
TRBV7-2	-	TRBJ2-3	-	TGTGCCAGCAGCTTAGAGGGAGAGTGGGCAGATACGCAGTATTTT	CASSLEGEWADTQYF
TRBV7-2	-	TRBJ2-3	few	TGTGCCAGCAGCTTTAGGGCAGATACGCAGTATTTT	CASSFRADTQYF